This is a list of T cell receptor beta chains from one sample in a study of cytomegalovirus exposure and HLA in healthy donors. Clones were read by immunoSEQ multiplex PCR, and TCRdb kept only the in-frame ones, dropping some. This repertoire includes approximately 120,000 clones. The sequencing input was PBMCs. Receptors were obtained from a woman aged 60-75 years in good health and CMV-seronegative. Each CDR3 is given with its conserved first and last residue. Each record gives: V gene, J gene, D gene, CDR3 DNA, CDR3 protein. A D gene is named only where the DNA matches it firmly.

V: TRBV10-2
J: TRBJ2-1
D: TRBD2
DNA: TGCGCCAGCAGTGAGAGGAGGAGACTAGCGGGGACGCAAGTTTACAATGAGCAGTTCTTC
CDR3: CASSERRRLAGTQVYNEQFF

V: TRBV19
J: TRBJ1-5
D: -
DNA: TGTGCCAGTAGTATTACATCGTCTCAGCCCCAGCATTTT
CDR3: CASSITSSQPQHF

V: TRBV19
J: TRBJ1-1
D: TRBD1
DNA: TGTGCCAGTAGTCGACAGGGGAACACTGAAGCTTTCTTT
CDR3: CASSRQGNTEAFF

V: TRBV6-5
J: TRBJ2-7
D: TRBD1
DNA: TGTGCCAGCAGTTACTCGGGTACAGGGGACGTCTACGAGCAGTACTTC
CDR3: CASSYSGTGDVYEQYF

V: TRBV11-2
J: TRBJ1-5
D: TRBD1
DNA: TGTGCCAGCAGCTCGGACAGGGATCAGCCCCAGCATTTT
CDR3: CASSSDRDQPQHF

V: TRBV10-3
J: TRBJ1-2
D: -
DNA: TGTGCCATCGGGGGGGGACAAGTGCCTGGTGGCTACACCTTC
CDR3: CAIGGGQVPGGYTF

V: TRBV5-1
J: TRBJ1-4
D: TRBD1
DNA: TGCGCCAGCAGTTCAGGGGGCACTACTAATGAAAAACTGTTTTTT
CDR3: CASSSGGTTNEKLFF

V: TRBV27
J: TRBJ2-1
D: TRBD2
DNA: TGTGCCAGCAGTTTATGGTCTAGCGGGAGCTACAATGAGCAGTTCTTC
CDR3: CASSLWSSGSYNEQFF

V: TRBV10-3
J: TRBJ1-1
D: -
DNA: TGTGCCATCAGGCGGGGCATGAACACTGAAGCTTTCTTT
CDR3: CAIRRGMNTEAFF

V: TRBV5-1
J: TRBJ2-1
D: TRBD1
DNA: TGCGCCAGCAGGGCGCCAGGGGGAACCTACAATGAGCAGTTCTTC
CDR3: CASRAPGGTYNEQFF

V: TRBV5-1
J: TRBJ1-2
D: -
DNA: TGCGCCAGCAGCTCCGACAATGGAGGCTACACCTTC
CDR3: CASSSDNGGYTF

V: TRBV5-4
J: TRBJ2-7
D: TRBD1
DNA: TGTGCCAGCAGCATGAGAGGGACAGGAAAGTACGAGCAGTACTTC
CDR3: CASSMRGTGKYEQYF

V: TRBV5-1
J: TRBJ1-2
D: TRBD1
DNA: TGCGCCAGCAGCTGGACAGGGACCGAGGATGGCTACACCTTC
CDR3: CASSWTGTEDGYTF

V: TRBV18
J: TRBJ2-7
D: -
DNA: TGTGCCAGCTCACCGGTGGAGGGCCTGGCGTCCTACGAGCAGTACTTC
CDR3: CASSPVEGLASYEQYF

V: TRBV5-5
J: TRBJ1-3
D: -
DNA: TGTGCCAGCAGCTCAGGGACATTCGGAAACACCATATATTTT
CDR3: CASSSGTFGNTIYF

V: TRBV23-1
J: TRBJ1-6
D: -
DNA: TGCGCCAGCAGTCAATCGGCACAGCTTATCTATAATTCACCCCTCCACTTT
CDR3: CASSQSAQLIYNSPLHF

V: TRBV18
J: TRBJ2-3
D: TRBD2
DNA: TGTGCCAGCTCACCATCCGGGACTACCTACACAGATACGCAGTATTTT
CDR3: CASSPSGTTYTDTQYF

V: TRBV19
J: TRBJ2-3
D: -
DNA: TGTGCCAGTCAATCAGCAGATACGCAGTATTTT
CDR3: CASQSADTQYF

V: TRBV4-1
J: TRBJ1-4
D: -
DNA: TGCGCCAGTACCCCCAGGGTCCCCGCAACTAATGAAAAACTGTTTTTT
CDR3: CASTPRVPATNEKLFF

V: TRBV10-3
J: TRBJ2-7
D: TRBD1
DNA: TGTGCCATTACGACAGGGACAAGGAAACACCCCTACGAGCAGTACTTC
CDR3: CAITTGTRKHPYEQYF

V: TRBV4-1
J: TRBJ2-7
D: TRBD1
DNA: TGCGCCAGCAGCCGAGTATTTCGGACAGGAGAGAGGGAGCAGTACTTC
CDR3: CASSRVFRTGEREQYF

V: TRBV7-9
J: TRBJ1-1
D: -
DNA: TGTGCCAGCAGCTTAGTTCGGGGAGCCCCGAACACTGAAGCTTTCTTT
CDR3: CASSLVRGAPNTEAFF

V: TRBV2
J: TRBJ2-3
D: TRBD2
DNA: TGTGCCAGCAGCCGTGGACTAGCGTTGGGAGATACGCAGTATTTT
CDR3: CASSRGLALGDTQYF

V: TRBV2
J: TRBJ2-1
D: TRBD2
DNA: TGTGCCAGCGAAGGACTAGCGGGGGTTCGTGAGCAGTTCTTC
CDR3: CASEGLAGVREQFF

V: TRBV10-2
J: TRBJ2-7
D: TRBD1
DNA: TGCGCCAGCAGCGGTGGACAGGGGGACCCCTACGAGCAGTACTTC
CDR3: CASSGGQGDPYEQYF

V: TRBV2
J: TRBJ2-3
D: TRBD1
DNA: TGTGCCAGTCATGCGGGACAGGGAGGCTCAGATACGCAGTATTTT
CDR3: CASHAGQGGSDTQYF

V: TRBV5-1
J: TRBJ2-7
D: -
DNA: TGCGCCAGCAGCTTGGAACGGGGGGCCAACGAGCAGTACTTC
CDR3: CASSLERGANEQYF

V: TRBV7-3
J: TRBJ1-5
D: TRBD1
DNA: TGTGCCAGCAGCTGGCCGGGACAGGGATGTCAGCCCCAGCATTTT
CDR3: CASSWPGQGCQPQHF

V: TRBV28
J: TRBJ1-1
D: -
DNA: TGTGCCAGCAGTCCAACCACACCAGAAGCTTTCTTT
CDR3: CASSPTTPEAFF

V: TRBV7-9
J: TRBJ2-3
D: -
DNA: TGTGCCAGCAGCTCTATAACAGATACGCAGTATTTT
CDR3: CASSSITDTQYF

V: TRBV27
J: TRBJ2-1
D: -
DNA: TGTGCCAGCAGTTTAGTGGGAGGAAAGGTTAATGAGCAGTTCTTC
CDR3: CASSLVGGKVNEQFF

V: TRBV18
J: TRBJ2-7
D: TRBD1
DNA: TGTGCCAGCTCACCCCGACAGGGCGCATCCTACGAGCAGTACTTC
CDR3: CASSPRQGASYEQYF

V: TRBV6-5
J: TRBJ1-1
D: TRBD1
DNA: TGTGCCAGCAGTTATCATGACAGGGACACTGAAGCTTTCTTT
CDR3: CASSYHDRDTEAFF

V: TRBV28
J: TRBJ1-2
D: -
DNA: TGTGCCAGCAGTCCCATCTCCCGGTTGGGGGCGCTTGGCTACACCTTC
CDR3: CASSPISRLGALGYTF

V: TRBV7-9
J: TRBJ1-1
D: TRBD1
DNA: TGTGCCAGCAGCGTCGGGACAGCCATGAACACTGAAGCTTTCTTT
CDR3: CASSVGTAMNTEAFF

V: TRBV9
J: TRBJ2-1
D: -
DNA: TGTGCCAGCAGCGTAGCAGGGAACTACAATGAGCAGTTCTTC
CDR3: CASSVAGNYNEQFF

V: TRBV5-1
J: TRBJ2-6
D: -
DNA: TGCGCCAGCAGCGTGACAGGCTCATCTGGGGCCAACGTCCTGACTTTC
CDR3: CASSVTGSSGANVLTF

V: TRBV5-1
J: TRBJ2-3
D: TRBD2
DNA: TGCGCCAGCAGCTTCATTAGCGGGGGGACCACAGATACGCAGTATTTT
CDR3: CASSFISGGTTDTQYF

V: TRBV25-1
J: TRBJ2-5
D: -
DNA: TGTGCCAGCAGTGAAATAGCGGACCTCCAAGAGACCCAGTACTTC
CDR3: CASSEIADLQETQYF

V: TRBV15
J: TRBJ2-2
D: TRBD1
DNA: TGTGCCACCAGCAGAAAAAACAGGGGTGGCACCGGGGAGCTGTTTTTT
CDR3: CATSRKNRGGTGELFF

V: TRBV4-1
J: TRBJ2-5
D: -
DNA: TGCGCCAGCAGCCTAAGGGGGTCGGGAGAGACCCAGTACTTC
CDR3: CASSLRGSGETQYF

V: TRBV27
J: TRBJ2-7
D: TRBD2
DNA: TGTGCCAGCAGTTCCTCTAGCGGGAGGCTTCTCTACGAGCAGTACTTC
CDR3: CASSSSSGRLLYEQYF

V: TRBV4-1
J: TRBJ1-6
D: TRBD1
DNA: TGCGCCAGCAGCCAAGCCGGGGCCCGGACAGGGAGTAATTCACCCCTCCACTTT
CDR3: CASSQAGARTGSNSPLHF

V: TRBV4-1
J: TRBJ2-2
D: TRBD2
DNA: TGCGCCAGCAGGGGGACTAGACGGACCACCGGGGAGCTGTTTTTT
CDR3: CASRGTRRTTGELFF

V: TRBV11-2
J: TRBJ2-3
D: TRBD2
DNA: TGTGCCAGCAGCCCGGGACTAGCGGGAGGCCGCACAGATACGCAGTATTTT
CDR3: CASSPGLAGGRTDTQYF

V: TRBV30
J: TRBJ2-1
D: TRBD2
DNA: TGTGCCTGGAGTGTACCCGGGACTAGCGGACACAATGAGCAGTTCTTC
CDR3: CAWSVPGTSGHNEQFF

V: TRBV5-6
J: TRBJ1-6
D: TRBD1
DNA: TGTGCCAGCAGCTCTGGACAGGGCGTCCATTCACCCCTCCACTTT
CDR3: CASSSGQGVHSPLHF

V: TRBV5-1
J: TRBJ2-1
D: -
DNA: TGCGCCAGCAGCTTGGCCGGGGGGCTCTCCTACAATGAGCAGTTCTTC
CDR3: CASSLAGGLSYNEQFF

V: TRBV5-4
J: TRBJ2-3
D: TRBD2
DNA: TGTGCCAGCAGCGCAGCTCCGGGACTAGCGGACCCCAGGGATACGCAGTATTTT
CDR3: CASSAAPGLADPRDTQYF

V: TRBV11-3
J: TRBJ2-1
D: TRBD1
DNA: TGTGCCAGCAGCTCCTACAGGGGGTTAGTTGATGGCAATGAGCAGTTCTTC
CDR3: CASSSYRGLVDGNEQFF

V: TRBV5-4
J: TRBJ2-7
D: TRBD1
DNA: TGTGCCAGCAGCCCGGGGGGGGACAGGGGGCGATGGGAGCAGTACTTC
CDR3: CASSPGGDRGRWEQYF

V: TRBV5-1
J: TRBJ1-1
D: -
DNA: TGCGCCAGCAGCTTGCCCCCCTCGGTGAACACTGAAGCTTTCTTT
CDR3: CASSLPPSVNTEAFF